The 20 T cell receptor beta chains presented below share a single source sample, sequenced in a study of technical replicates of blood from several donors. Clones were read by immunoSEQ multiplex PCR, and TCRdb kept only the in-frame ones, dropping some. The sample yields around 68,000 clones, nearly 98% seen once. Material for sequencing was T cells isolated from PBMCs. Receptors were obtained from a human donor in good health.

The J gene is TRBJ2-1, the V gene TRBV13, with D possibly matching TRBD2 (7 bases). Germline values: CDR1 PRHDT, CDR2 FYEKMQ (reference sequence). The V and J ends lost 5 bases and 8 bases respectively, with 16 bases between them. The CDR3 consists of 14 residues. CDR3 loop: CASSGGAEGDEQFF. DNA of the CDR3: TGTGCCAGCAGCGGGGGGGCGGAGGGCGATGAGCAGTTCTTC. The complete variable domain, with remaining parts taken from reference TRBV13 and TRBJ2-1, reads AAGVIQSPRHLIKEKRETATLKCYPIPRHDTVYWYQQGPGQDPQFLISFYEKMQSDKGSIPDRFSAQQFSDYHSELNMSSLELGDSALYFCASSGGAEGDEQFFGPGTRLTVL.

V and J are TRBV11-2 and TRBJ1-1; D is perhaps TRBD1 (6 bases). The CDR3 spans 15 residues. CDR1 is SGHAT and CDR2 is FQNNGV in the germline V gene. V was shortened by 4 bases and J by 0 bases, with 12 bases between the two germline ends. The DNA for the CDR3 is TGTGCCAGCAGCTATCGGACAGATATGAACACTGAAGCTTTCTTT. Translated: CASSYRTDMNTEAFF. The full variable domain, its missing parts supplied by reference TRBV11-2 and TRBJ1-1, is EAGVAQSPRYKIIEKRQSVAFWCNPISGHATLYWYQQILGQGPKLLIQFQNNGVVDDSQLPKDRFSAERLKGVDSTLKIQPAKLEDSAVYLCASSYRTDMNTEAFFGQGTRLTVV.

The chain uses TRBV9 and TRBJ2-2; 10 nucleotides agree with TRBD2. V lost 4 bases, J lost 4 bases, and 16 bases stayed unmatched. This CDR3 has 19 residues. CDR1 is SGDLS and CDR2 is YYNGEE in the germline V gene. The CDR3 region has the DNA TGTGCCAGCAGCTACCCTGCTGGCAGCGGGAGGGCCGCCACCGGGGAGCTGTTTTTT. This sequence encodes CASSYPAGSGRAATGELFF.

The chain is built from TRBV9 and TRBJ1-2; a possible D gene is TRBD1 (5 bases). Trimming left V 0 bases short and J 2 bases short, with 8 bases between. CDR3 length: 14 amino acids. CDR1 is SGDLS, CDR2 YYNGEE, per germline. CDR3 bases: TGTGCCAGCAGCGTAGGGGGCCTAAACTATGGCTACACCTTC. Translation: CASSVGGLNYGYTF.

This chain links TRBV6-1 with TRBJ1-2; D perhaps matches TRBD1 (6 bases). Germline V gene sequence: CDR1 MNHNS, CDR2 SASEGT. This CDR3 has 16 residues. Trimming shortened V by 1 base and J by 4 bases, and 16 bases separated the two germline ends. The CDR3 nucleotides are TGTGCCAGCAGTGAAGGAAACGGGGGGCTTGCCTATGGCTACACCTTC. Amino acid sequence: CASSEGNGGLAYGYTF.

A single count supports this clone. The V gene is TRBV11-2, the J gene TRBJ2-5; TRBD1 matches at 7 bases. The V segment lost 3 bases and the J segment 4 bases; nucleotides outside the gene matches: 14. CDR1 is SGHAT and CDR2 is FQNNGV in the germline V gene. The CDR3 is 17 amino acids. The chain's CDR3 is CASSFDRRRGLGETQYF. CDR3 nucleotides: TGTGCCAGCAGCTTTGACCGACGTAGGGGGCTGGGAGAGACCCAGTACTTC.

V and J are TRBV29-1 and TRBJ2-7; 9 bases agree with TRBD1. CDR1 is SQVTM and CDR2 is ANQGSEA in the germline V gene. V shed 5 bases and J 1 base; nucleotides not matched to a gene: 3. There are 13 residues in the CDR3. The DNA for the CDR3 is TGCAGCGTTATGACAGGGGGTTCCTACGAGCAGTACTTC. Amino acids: CSVMTGGSYEQYF.

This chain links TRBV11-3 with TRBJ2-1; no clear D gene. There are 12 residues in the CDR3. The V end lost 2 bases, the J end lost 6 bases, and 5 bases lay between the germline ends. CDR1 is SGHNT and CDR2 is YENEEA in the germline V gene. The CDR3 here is CASSLYTNEQFF. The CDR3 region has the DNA TGTGCCAGCAGCTTATACACCAATGAGCAGTTCTTC.

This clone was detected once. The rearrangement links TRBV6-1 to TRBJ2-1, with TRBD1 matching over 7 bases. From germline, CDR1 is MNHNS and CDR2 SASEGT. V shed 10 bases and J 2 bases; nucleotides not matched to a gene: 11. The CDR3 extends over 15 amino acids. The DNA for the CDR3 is TGTGCCATTTCTCCAGGGGGAAGGACCTACAATGAGCAGTTCTTC. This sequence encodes CAISPGGRTYNEQFF.

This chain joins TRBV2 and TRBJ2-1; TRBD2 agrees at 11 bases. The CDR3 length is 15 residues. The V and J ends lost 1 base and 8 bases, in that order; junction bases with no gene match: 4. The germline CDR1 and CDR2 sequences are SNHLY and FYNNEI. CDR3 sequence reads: CASSEVAGGPHEQFF. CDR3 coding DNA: TGTGCCAGCAGTGAAGTAGCGGGAGGGCCCCATGAGCAGTTCTTC.

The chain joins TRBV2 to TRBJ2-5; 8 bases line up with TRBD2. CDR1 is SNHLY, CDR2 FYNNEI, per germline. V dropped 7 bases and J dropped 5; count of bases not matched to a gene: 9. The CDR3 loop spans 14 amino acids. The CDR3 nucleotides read TGTGCCAGCAAGTCACTAGCGGAGAGGGAGACCCAGTACTTC. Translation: CASKSLAERETQYF.

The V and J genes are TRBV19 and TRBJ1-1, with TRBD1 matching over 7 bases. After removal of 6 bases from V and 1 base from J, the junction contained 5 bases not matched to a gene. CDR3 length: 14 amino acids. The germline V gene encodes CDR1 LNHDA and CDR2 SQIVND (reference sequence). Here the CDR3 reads CASSLGQPNTEAFF. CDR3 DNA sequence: TGTGCCAGTAGCCTGGGACAGCCGAACACTGAAGCTTTCTTT.

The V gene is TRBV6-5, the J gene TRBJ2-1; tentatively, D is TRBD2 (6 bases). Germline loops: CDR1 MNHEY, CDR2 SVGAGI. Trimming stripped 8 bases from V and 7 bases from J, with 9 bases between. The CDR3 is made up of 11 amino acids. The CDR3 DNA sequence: TGTGCCAGCGGTAGCGGAAATGAGCAGTTCTTC. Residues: CASGSGNEQFF.

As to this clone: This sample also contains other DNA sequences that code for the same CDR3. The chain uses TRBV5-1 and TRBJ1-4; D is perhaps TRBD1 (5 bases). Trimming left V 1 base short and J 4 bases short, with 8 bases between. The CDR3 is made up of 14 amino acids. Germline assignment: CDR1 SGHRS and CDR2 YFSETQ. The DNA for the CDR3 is TGCGCCAGCAGCTTGACGGGGGGTAATGAAAAACTGTTTTTT. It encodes CASSLTGGNEKLFF.

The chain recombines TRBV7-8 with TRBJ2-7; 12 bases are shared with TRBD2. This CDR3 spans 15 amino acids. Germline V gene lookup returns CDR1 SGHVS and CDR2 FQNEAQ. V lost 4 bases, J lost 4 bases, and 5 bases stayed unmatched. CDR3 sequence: CASSWGLAGGYEQYF. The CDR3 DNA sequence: TGTGCCAGCAGCTGGGGACTAGCGGGTGGGTACGAGCAGTACTTC.

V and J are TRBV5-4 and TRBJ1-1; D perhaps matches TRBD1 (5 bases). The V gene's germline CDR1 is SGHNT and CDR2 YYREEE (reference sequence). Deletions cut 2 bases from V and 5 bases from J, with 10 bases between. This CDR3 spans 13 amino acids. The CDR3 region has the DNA TGTGCCAGCAGCTTTGGTAAGGGGACTGAAGCTTTCTTT. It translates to CASSFGKGTEAFF.

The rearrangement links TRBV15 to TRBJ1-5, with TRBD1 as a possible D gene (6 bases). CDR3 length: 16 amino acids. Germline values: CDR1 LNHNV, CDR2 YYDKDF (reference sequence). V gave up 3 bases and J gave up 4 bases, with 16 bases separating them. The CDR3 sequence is CATSRYTTTGNQPQHF. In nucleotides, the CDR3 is TGTGCCACCAGCAGGTATACAACTACAGGGAATCAGCCCCAGCATTTT.

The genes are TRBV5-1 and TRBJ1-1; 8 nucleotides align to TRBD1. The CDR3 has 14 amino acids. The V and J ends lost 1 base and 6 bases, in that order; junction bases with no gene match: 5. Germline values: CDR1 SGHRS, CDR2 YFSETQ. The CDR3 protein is CASSLSRGLSEAFF. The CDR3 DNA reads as TGCGCCAGCAGCTTGAGCAGGGGGCTGTCTGAAGCTTTCTTT. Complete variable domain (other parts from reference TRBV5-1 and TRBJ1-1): KAGVTQTPRYLIKTRGQQVTLSCSPISGHRSVSWYQQTPGQGLQFLFEYFSETQRNKGNFPGRFSGRQFSNSRSEMNVSTLELGDSALYLCASSLSRGLSEAFFGQGTRLTVV.

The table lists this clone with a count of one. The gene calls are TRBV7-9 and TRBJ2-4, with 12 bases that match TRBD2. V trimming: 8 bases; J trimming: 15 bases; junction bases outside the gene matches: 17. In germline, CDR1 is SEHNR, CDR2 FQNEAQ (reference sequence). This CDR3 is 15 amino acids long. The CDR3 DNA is TGTGCCAGCTTAAAAACCGGGACTAGCGGGTCCGTGGGGTACTTC. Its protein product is CASLKTGTSGSVGYF.

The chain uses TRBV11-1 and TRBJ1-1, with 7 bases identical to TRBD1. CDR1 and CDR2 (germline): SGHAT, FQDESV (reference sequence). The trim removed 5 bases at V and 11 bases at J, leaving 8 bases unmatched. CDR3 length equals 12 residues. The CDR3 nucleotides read TGTGCCAGCAGCCTTAACAGGGGTGAGGCTTTCTTT. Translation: CASSLNRGEAFF.